One sample yielded the 10 T cell receptor beta chains listed below, sequenced in a study of early T cells in non-severe SARS-CoV-2 infection. In TCRdb, the 5' RACE reads were re-called with MiXCR into one record per CDR3 protein. This table has roughly 81,000 distinct CDR3 sequences, 5% to 6.5% appearing once. Material for sequencing was whole blood. The receptors here all came from an adult who was a healthcare worker with PCR-confirmed SARS-CoV-2 infection or an uninfected control (not recorded which).

At least ten counts were recorded for this clonotype. The rearrangement uses TRBV4-1 and TRBJ1-4; 11 positions agree with TRBD1. Germline V gives CDR1 MGHRA, CDR2 YSYEKL. The V and J ends lost 4 bases and 10 bases, in that order; junction bases with no gene match: 8. The CDR3 sequence is 15 residues long. The CDR3 protein is CASSLGPGQGGKLFF. CDR3 coding DNA: TGCGCCAGCAGCCTTGGACCGGGACAGGGGGGAAAACTGTTTTTT.

This clonotype occurred many times. This chain links TRBV4-3 with TRBJ2-3; possible D gene TRBD2, 6 bases. CDR1 is LGHNA, CDR2 YSLEER, per germline. V lost 1 base and J 0 bases, leaving 14 bases between the germline ends. This CDR3 is built from 17 residues. The CDR3 nucleotides read TGCGCCAGCAGCCAAGGCGTGGGGGGAACTAGCACAGATACGCAGTATTTT. Its translation: CASSQGVGGTSTDTQYF.

This chain links TRBV12-3 or TRBV12-4 with TRBJ1-4; D might be TRBD1 (5 bases). CDR3 length equals 14 residues. With 3 bases removed from V and 6 bases from J, the gap between germline ends came to 11 bases. The CDR3 region is CASSLVVGDEKLFF. CDR3 nucleotide sequence: TGTGCCAGCAGTTTGGTCGTGGGGGATGAAAAACTGTTTTTT.

The rearrangement joins TRBV11-1 to TRBJ1-3; D is possibly TRBD1 (6 bases). The germline V gene encodes CDR1 SGHAT and CDR2 FQDESV (reference sequence). Trimming stripped 5 bases from V and 0 bases from J, with 8 bases between. This CDR3 region has 14 residues. CDR3 in amino acids: CASSGGHSGNTIYF. CDR3 nucleotides: TGTGCCAGCAGCGGGGGGCACTCTGGAAACACCATATATTTT.

The chain uses TRBV4-1 and TRBJ2-1, with TRBD2 matching 13 bases. Per germline, CDR1 MGHRA and CDR2 YSYEKL. V lost 4 bases, J lost 10 bases, and 7 bases stayed unmatched. The length of the CDR3 is 15 residues. The CDR3 spells CASSLTSGGAGEQFF. CDR3 in DNA: TGCGCCAGCAGCCTAACTAGCGGGGGGGCAGGAGAGCAGTTCTTC.

The chain links TRBV29-1 to TRBJ1-5; D might be TRBD1 (5 bases). V was trimmed by 6 bases and J by 0 bases, leaving 9 bases between them. This CDR3 is 13 amino acids long. Germline CDR1 is SQVTM and CDR2 is ANQGSEA. The CDR3 sequence: CSVRGYSNQPQHF. CDR3 bases: TGCAGCGTCCGGGGGTATAGCAATCAGCCCCAGCATTTT.

At least ten counts were recorded for this clonotype. V usage is TRBV2 and J usage is TRBJ1-1; D might be TRBD1 (6 bases). CDR3 size: 15 residues. CDR1 is SNHLY and CDR2 is FYNNEI in the germline V gene. Trimming took off 3 bases at V and 4 bases at J, with 15 bases between the two ends. CDR3 sequence (DNA): TGTGCCAGCAGTGAGCTGATAGGGGGGTCCACTGAAGCTTTCTTT. This sequence encodes CASSELIGGSTEAFF.

This clonotype was counted at least ten times. At one boundary the junction diverges from the germline segment, which might be a read error. This sequence joins TRBV29-1 and TRBJ2-3, with 11 bases lining up with TRBD2. Germline V gene data show CDR1 as SQVTM and CDR2 as ANQGSEA. This CDR3 contains 17 residues. The CDR3 nucleotides read TGCAGCGTGGAAGGAACCGGGACTAGCGGCTCCACAGATACGCAGTATTTT. Translated: CSVEGTGTSGSTDTQYF.

This chain's CDR3 is CASSPQGYGELFF. In DNA, the CDR3 is TGTGCCAGCAGCCCTCAGGGGTACGGGGAGCTGTTTTTT. The gene calls are TRBV7-2 and TRBJ2-2; TRBD1 might be the D (6 bases). The V gene lost 5 bases and the J gene lost 7 bases, with 11 bases spanning the gap. This CDR3 comprises 13 residues. Germline V gene sequence: CDR1 SGHTA, CDR2 FQGNSA.

This clonotype was recorded many times. The chain combines TRBV5-4 with TRBJ2-2, with a possible D match to TRBD1 (6 bases). Deletions cut 4 bases from V and 2 bases from J, with 9 bases between. Looked up from germline, CDR1 is SGHNT and CDR2 is YYREEE (reference sequence). The CDR3 extends over 14 amino acids. The DNA of the CDR3 is TGTGCCAGCAGCATAGGGACAAACACCGGGGAGCTGTTTTTT. The encoded protein is CASSIGTNTGELFF.